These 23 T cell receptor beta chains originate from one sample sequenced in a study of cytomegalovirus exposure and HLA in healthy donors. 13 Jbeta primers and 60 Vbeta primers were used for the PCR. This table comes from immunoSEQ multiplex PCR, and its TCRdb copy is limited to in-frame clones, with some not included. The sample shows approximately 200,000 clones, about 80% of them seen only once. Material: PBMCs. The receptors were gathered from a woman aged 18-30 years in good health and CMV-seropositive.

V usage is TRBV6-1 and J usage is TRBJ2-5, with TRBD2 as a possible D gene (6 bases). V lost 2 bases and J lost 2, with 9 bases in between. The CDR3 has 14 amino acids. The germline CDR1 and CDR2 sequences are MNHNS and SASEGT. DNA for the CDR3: TGTGCCAGCAGTGAATGGGGGGTACAAGAGACCCAGTACTTC. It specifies CASSEWGVQETQYF.

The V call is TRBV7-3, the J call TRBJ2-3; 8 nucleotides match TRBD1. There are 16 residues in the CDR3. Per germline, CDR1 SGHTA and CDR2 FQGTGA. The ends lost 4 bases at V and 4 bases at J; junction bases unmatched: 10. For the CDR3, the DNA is TGTGCCAGCAGCTCGAGGACAGGGAGGTACGCAGATACGCAGTATTTT. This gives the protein CASSSRTGRYADTQYF.

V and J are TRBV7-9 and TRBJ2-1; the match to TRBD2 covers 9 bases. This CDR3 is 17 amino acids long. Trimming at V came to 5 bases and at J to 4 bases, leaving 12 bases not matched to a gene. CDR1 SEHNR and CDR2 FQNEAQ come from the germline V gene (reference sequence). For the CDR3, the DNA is TGTGCCAGCAGCCCCTCTCTCGGGGCGGGGGGGTACAATGAGCAGTTCTTC. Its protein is CASSPSLGAGGYNEQFF. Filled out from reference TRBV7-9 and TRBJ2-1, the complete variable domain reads DTGVSQNPRHKITKRGQNVTFRCDPISEHNRLYWYRQTLGQGPEFLTYFQNEAQLEKSRLLSDRFSAERPKGSFSTLEIQRTEQGDSAMYLCASSPSLGAGGYNEQFFGPGTRLTVL.

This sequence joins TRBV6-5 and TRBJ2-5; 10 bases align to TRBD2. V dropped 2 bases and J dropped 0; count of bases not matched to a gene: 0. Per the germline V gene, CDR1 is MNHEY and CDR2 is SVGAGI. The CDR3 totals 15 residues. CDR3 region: CASSYGLADQETQYF. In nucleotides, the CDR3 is TGTGCCAGCAGTTACGGACTAGCGGACCAAGAGACCCAGTACTTC.

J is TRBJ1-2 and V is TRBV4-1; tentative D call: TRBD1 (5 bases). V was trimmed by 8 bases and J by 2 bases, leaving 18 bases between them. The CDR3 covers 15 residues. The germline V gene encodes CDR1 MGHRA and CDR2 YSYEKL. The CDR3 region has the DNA TGCGCCAGCCGTCAACCTAGGGAGGGGAACTATGGCTACACCTTC. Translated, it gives CASRQPREGNYGYTF.

The CDR3 DNA is TGTGCCAGCAGCGTAGAGGGGTGGGGCACTGAAGCTTTCTTT. Protein sequence: CASSVEGWGTEAFF. The chain recombines TRBV9 with TRBJ1-1; the D gene is possibly TRBD1 (5 bases). CDR1 and CDR2 (germline): SGDLS, YYNGEE. V lost 0 bases, J lost 4 bases, and 10 bases lay in between. The CDR3 loop spans 14 amino acids.

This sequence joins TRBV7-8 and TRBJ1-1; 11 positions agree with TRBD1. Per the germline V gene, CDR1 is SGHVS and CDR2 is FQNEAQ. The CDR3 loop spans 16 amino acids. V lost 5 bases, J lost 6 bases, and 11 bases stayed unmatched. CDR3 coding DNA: TGTGCCAGCAGCCTATACCGGGACAGGGGGAGGTCTGAAGCTTTCTTT. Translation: CASSLYRDRGRSEAFF.

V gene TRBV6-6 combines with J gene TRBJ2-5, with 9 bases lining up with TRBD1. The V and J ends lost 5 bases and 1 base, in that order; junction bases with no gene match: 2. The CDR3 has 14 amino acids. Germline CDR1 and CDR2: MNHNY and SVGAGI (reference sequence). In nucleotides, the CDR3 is TGTGCCAGCAGTGGGACAGGGACCCAAGAGACCCAGTACTTC. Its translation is CASSGTGTQETQYF.

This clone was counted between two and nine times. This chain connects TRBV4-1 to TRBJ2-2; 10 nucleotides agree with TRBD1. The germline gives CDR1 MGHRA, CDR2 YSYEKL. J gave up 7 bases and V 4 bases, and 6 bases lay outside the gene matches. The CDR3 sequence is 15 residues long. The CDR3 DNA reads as TGCGCCAGCAGCCGAACCGACAGGGGGCGCGGGGAGCTGTTTTTT. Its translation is CASSRTDRGRGELFF.

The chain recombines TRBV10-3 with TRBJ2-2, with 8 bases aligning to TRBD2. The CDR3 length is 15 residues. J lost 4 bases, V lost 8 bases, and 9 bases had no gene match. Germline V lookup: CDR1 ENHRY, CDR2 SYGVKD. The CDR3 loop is CAIRTGAGGTGELFF. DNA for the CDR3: TGTGCCATCCGGACTGGGGCGGGGGGCACCGGGGAGCTGTTTTTT.

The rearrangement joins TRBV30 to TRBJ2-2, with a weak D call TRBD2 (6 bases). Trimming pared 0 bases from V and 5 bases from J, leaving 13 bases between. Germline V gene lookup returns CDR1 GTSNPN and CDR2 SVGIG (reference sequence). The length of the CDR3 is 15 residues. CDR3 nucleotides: TGTGCCTGGAGTGTACCCGGGGAGGAAACCGGGGAGCTGTTTTTT. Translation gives CAWSVPGEETGELFF.

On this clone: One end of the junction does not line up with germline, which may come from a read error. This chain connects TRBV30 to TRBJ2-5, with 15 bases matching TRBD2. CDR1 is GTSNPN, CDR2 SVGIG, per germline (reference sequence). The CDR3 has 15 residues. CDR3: CAWSLPGLAGGLLNF. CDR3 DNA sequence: TGTGCCTGGAGTCTCCCGGGACTAGCGGGGGGTCTCTTGAACTTC.

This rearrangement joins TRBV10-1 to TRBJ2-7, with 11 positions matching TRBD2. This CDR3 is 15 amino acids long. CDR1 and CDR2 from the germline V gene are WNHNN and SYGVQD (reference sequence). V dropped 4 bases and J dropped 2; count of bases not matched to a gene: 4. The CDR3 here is CASSVGTSGPYEQYF. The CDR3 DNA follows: TGCGCCAGCAGTGTGGGGACTAGCGGACCCTACGAGCAGTACTTC.

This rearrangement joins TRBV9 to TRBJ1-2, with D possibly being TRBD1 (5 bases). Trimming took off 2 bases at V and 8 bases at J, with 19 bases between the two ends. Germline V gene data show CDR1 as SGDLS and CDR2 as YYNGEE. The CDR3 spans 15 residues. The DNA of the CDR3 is TGTGCCAGCAGCGTCGGGGGGGGTGCCCTTCGGGGCTACACCTTC. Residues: CASSVGGGALRGYTF.

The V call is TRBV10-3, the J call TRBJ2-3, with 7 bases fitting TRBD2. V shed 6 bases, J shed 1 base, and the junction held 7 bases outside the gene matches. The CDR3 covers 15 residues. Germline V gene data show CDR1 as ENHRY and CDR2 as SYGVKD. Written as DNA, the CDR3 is TGTGCCATCAGCCGACTAGCAGGAGGCACAGATACGCAGTATTTT. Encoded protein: CAISRLAGGTDTQYF.

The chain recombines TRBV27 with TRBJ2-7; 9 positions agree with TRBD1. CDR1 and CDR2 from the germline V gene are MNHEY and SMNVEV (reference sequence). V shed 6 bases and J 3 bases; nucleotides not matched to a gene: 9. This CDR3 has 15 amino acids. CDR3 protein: CASRSLRTGVYEQYF. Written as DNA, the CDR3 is TGTGCCAGCAGGTCCCTCCGGACAGGGGTCTACGAGCAGTACTTC.

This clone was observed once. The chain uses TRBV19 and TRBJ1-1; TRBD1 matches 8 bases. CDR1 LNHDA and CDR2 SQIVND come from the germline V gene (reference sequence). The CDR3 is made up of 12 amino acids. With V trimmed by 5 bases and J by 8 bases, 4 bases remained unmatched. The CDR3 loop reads CASSLRDREAFF. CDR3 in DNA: TGTGCCAGTAGTTTAAGGGACAGGGAAGCTTTCTTT.

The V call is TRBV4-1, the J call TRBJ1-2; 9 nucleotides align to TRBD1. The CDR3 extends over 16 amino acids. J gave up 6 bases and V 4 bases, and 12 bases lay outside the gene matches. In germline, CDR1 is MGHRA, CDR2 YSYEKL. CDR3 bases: TGCGCCAGCAGCCTCCGGGACAGGGCGTGGGGGGATGGCTACACCTTC. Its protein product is CASSLRDRAWGDGYTF.

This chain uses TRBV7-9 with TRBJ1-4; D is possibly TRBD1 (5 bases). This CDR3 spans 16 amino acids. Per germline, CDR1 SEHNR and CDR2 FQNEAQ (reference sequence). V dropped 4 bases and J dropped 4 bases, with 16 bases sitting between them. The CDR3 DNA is TGTGCCAGCAGCTCCTGGCGGGGCCGGAATAATGAAAAACTGTTTTTT. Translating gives CASSSWRGRNNEKLFF.

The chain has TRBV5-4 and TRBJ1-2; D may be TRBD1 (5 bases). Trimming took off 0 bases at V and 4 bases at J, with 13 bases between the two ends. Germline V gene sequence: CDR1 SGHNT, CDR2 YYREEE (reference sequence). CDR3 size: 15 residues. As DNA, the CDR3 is TGTGCCAGCAGCTTGGCCCTTCAAAGGGGCTATGGCTACACCTTC. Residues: CASSLALQRGYGYTF. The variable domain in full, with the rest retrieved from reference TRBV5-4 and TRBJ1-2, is ETGVTQSPTHLIKTRGQQVTLRCSSQSGHNTVSWYQQALGQGPQFIFQYYREEENGRGNFPPRFSGLQFPNYSSELNVNALELDDSALYLCASSLALQRGYGYTFGSGTRLTVV.

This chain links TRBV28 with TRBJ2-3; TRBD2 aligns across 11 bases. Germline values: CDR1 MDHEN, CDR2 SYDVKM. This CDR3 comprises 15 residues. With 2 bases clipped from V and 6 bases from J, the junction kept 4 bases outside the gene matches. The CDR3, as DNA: TGTGCCAGCAGTTTAGGGACTAGCGGTCGTGATACGCAGTATTTT. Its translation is CASSLGTSGRDTQYF.

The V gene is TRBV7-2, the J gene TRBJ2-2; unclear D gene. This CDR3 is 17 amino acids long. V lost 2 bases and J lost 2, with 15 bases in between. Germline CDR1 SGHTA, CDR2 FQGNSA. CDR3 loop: CASSLRMARQNTGELFF. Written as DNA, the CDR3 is TGTGCCAGCAGCTTACGTATGGCCAGACAAAACACCGGGGAGCTGTTTTTT.

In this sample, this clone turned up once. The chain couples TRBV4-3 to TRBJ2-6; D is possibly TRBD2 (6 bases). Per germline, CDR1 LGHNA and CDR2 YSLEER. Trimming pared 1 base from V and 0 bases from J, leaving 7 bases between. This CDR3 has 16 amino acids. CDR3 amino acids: CASSQVGGSGANVLTF. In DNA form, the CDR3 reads TGCGCCAGCAGCCAAGTCGGGGGCTCTGGGGCCAACGTCCTGACTTTC.